One sample yielded the 6 T cell receptor beta chains listed below, sequenced in a study of blood T cells in healthy people across ages. Through a sample-barcoded 5' primer and a J-beta primer mix, a second PCR was run for roughly 7 to 12 cycles. From the 5' RACE reads, TCRdb called clonotypes with MiXCR, one entry per CDR3 protein. This table has about a million distinct CDR3 sequences, approximately 50% appearing once. Sequences were obtained from blood. The receptors come from a woman aged 55-69 years in good health.

This CDR3 is CASRRGVASYNSPLHF. The DNA for the CDR3 is TGTGCCAGCCGGAGGGGGGTGGCTAGCTATAATTCACCCCTCCACTTT. This rearrangement joins TRBV12-3 or TRBV12-4 to TRBJ1-6, with D perhaps TRBD1 (6 bases). The CDR3 consists of 16 residues. V was cut by 8 bases and J by 3 bases, with 17 bases left in between.

A few counts support this clonotype. The rearrangement joins TRBV20-1 to TRBJ2-3; no firm D call. The CDR3 totals 14 residues. Looked up from germline, CDR1 is DFQATT and CDR2 is SNEGSKA (reference sequence). V was clipped by 3 bases and J by 1 base, with 11 bases between them. The CDR3 DNA reads TGCAGTGCTAGTAGGCGGAAAGGCACAGATACGCAGTATTTT. Residues: CSASRRKGTDTQYF.

This chain connects TRBV7-8 to TRBJ2-1; 10 bases are shared with TRBD2. Trimming at V came to 5 bases and at J to 2 bases, leaving 12 bases not matched to a gene. Germline CDR1 is SGHVS and CDR2 is FQNEAQ. The length of the CDR3 is 18 residues. CDR3 sequence (DNA): TGTGCCAGCAGCCCGGGGGCTGGGACTAGCGTAACCTACAATGAGCAGTTCTTC. Translation gives CASSPGAGTSVTYNEQFF. The entire variable domain, with the rest obtained from reference TRBV7-8 and TRBJ2-1, is as follows: GAGVSQSPRYKVAKRGQDVALRCDPISGHVSLFWYQQALGQGPEFLTYFQNEAQLDKSGLPSDRFFAERPEGSVSTLKIQRTQQEDSAVYLCASSPGAGTSVTYNEQFFGPGTRLTVL.

The chain combines TRBV28 with TRBJ1-2, with no clear D. The CDR3 has 14 amino acids. With 5 bases removed from V and 0 bases from J, the gap between germline ends came to 10 bases. Germline lookup yields CDR1 MDHEN and CDR2 SYDVKM. The CDR3 is CASSPRRPNYGYTF. The DNA of the CDR3 is TGTGCCAGCAGTCCCCGAAGGCCTAACTATGGCTACACCTTC.

This chain uses TRBV15 with TRBJ1-1; a weak D match, TRBD1 (5 bases). CDR1 and CDR2 from the germline V gene are LNHNV and YYDKDF (reference sequence). The CDR3 runs 14 residues. Between the trimmed V and J ends, which lost 5 bases and 5 bases, there was a span of 15 bases. The chain's CDR3 is CATSPRGKGTEAFF. The CDR3 bases are TGTGCCACCAGCCCTCGGGGGAAGGGAACTGAAGCTTTCTTT.

This clonotype was detected a few times. The V gene is TRBV27, the J gene TRBJ1-2; D is ambiguous. Germline V gives CDR1 MNHEY, CDR2 SMNVEV (reference sequence). CDR3 length: 16 amino acids. V lost 5 bases and J 2 bases, leaving 18 bases between the germline ends. The CDR3: CASSPRRRERNYGYTF. The CDR3 DNA sequence: TGTGCCAGCAGTCCCCGTCGGAGGGAACGCAACTATGGCTACACCTTC.